This TCR beta chain was sequenced for a study of prognosis after radiotherapy for stage I lung cancer. Study-level information: About 7 patients presented with squamous cell carcinoma, roughly eleven with adenocarcinoma.

This clonotype was recorded many times. Its target is not known. Study results and caveats: Some patients went on to develop distant metastases. Their Shannon entropy after stereotactic body radiation therapy was lower, and its change from baseline was also lower.

It was by two-round multiplex PCR that TCR beta CDR3 was amplified from genomic DNA. TRBV and TRBJ genes each had their own specific primers in first-round PCR. TCRdb processed the multiplex PCR reads anew with MiXCR; each CDR3 protein has one entry. Here the sample spans about 28,000 distinct CDR3 sequences, 40% to 55% being singletons. The germline V and J ends were trimmed by 0 bases and 2 bases, with 17 bases remaining between them. The CDR3 covers 16 residues. Germline lookup yields CDR1 DFQATT and CDR2 SNEGSKA (reference sequence). The chain has TRBV20-1 and TRBJ2-7, with a possible D match to TRBD1 (5 bases). The receptor was isolated from a donor aged 50 or older with non-small cell lung cancer. This material consisted of PBMCs, taken before or after stereotactic body radiation therapy (not recorded which). The CDR3 protein is CSARDPMGLLPYEQYF. The DNA for the CDR3 is TGCAGTGCTAGAGATCCTATGGGGCTACTCCCCTACGAGCAGTACTTC.